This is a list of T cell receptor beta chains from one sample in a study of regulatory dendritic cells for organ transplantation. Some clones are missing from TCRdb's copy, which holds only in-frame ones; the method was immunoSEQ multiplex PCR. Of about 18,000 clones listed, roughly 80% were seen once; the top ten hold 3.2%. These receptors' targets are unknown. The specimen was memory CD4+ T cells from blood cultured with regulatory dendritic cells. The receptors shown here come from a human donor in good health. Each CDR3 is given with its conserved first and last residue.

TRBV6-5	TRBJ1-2	CASSYGMTSLFTF
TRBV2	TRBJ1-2	CASSGQASNYGYTF
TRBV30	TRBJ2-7	CAWTKGQGVYEQYF
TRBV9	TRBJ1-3	CASSARNYQNSGNTIYF
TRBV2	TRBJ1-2	CASSREYGYTF
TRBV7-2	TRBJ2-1	CASSPRLMFSSYNEQFF
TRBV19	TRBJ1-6	CASRTGSYNSPLHF
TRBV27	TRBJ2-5	CASSQTGLRQETQYF
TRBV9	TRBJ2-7	CASSVRYEQYF
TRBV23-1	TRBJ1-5	CASSYLGTDSNQPQHF
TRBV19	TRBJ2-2	CASSINTGELFF
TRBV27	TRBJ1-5	CASSLGSYSNQPQHF
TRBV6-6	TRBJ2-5	CASSPGGRIETQYF
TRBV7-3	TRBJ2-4	CAGHPDSLRYLAKNIQYF
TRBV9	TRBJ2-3	CASSVGIHRTDTQYF
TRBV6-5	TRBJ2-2	CASIGTTKNTGELFF
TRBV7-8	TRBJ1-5	CASSLQGNQPQHF
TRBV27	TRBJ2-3	CASSLPLTDTQYF
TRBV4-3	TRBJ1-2	CASSQDGGTGGEYGYTF
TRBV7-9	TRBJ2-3	CASSLNAGGLGDTQYF
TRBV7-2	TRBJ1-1	CASSLETDTEAFF
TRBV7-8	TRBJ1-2	CASSSYSDYGYTF
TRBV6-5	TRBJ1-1	CASSYYMNTEAFF
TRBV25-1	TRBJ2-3	CASSESWAQDTQYF
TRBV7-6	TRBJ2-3	CASSLGGPTDTQYF
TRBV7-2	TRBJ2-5	CASSTLGQLLETQYF
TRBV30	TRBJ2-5	CAWSLFGGETQYF
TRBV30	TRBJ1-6	CAWTRAFNSPLHF
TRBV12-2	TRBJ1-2	CASRRCPRQGDKAGGYTF
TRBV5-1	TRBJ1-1	CASSDRGGRWNTEAFF
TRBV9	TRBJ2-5	CASSVNSQETQYF
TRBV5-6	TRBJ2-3	CASSLLIRGDTDTQYF
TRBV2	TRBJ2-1	CASGLPSSGIHEQFF
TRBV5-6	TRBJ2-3	CASSLLAGAPGTQYF
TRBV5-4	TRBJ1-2	CASNRDTNYGYTF
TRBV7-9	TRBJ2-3	CASSLTEDTQYF
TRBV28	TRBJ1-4	CASSLTPEKLFF
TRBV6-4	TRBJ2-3	CASSDAGGTDTQYF
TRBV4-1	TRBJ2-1	CASSLSGSMNEQFF
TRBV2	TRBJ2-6	CASSSSSGANVLTF
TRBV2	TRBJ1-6	CASSEWVLPLHF
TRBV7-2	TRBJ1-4	CASSLASQGNVEKLFF
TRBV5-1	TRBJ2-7	CASSLSNPGDEQYF
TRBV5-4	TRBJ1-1	CASSLESYTEAFF
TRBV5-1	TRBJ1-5	CASSFRVPTNNQPQHF
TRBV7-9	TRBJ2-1	CASGTGGGNEQFF